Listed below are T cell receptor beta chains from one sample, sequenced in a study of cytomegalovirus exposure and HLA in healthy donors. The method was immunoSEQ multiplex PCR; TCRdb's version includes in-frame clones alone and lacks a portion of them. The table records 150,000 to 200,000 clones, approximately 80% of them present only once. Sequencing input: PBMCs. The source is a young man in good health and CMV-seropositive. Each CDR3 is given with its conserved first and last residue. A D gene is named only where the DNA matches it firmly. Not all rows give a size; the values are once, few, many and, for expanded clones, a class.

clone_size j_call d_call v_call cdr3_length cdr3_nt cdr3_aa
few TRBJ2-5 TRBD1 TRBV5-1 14 TGCGCCAGCAGTGGGACAGGGGGCGTGGAGACCCAGTACTTC CASSGTGGVETQYF
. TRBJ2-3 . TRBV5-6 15 TGTGCCAGCAGCTTAGCGGACAGACGCACAGATACGCAGTATTTT CASSLADRRTDTQYF
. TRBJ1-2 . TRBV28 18 TGTGCCAGCAGTGGACCGGAGACAGGAGGACGACCCCGTCGAAGCTACACCTTC CASSGPETGGRPRRSYTF
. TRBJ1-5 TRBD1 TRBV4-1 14 TGCGCCAGCAGTTTTACAGGGGGCAATCAGCCCCAGCATTTT CASSFTGGNQPQHF
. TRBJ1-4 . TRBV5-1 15 TGCGCCAGCAGCTCGGGACACGCAACTAATGAAAAACTGTTTTTT CASSSGHATNEKLFF
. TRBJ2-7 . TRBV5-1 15 TGCGCCAGCAGCTTGGCCGGAGGCAGCTCCTACGAGCAGTACTTC CASSLAGGSSYEQYF
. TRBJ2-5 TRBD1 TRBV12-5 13 TGTGCTAGTGAGTCGGGACAGTGGGAGACCCAGTACTTC CASESGQWETQYF
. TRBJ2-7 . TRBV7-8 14 TGTGCCAGCAGCCCTACTAGGTCCTCCTACGAGCAGTACTTC CASSPTRSSYEQYF
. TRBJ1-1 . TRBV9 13 TGTGCCAGCAGCGAGCAAGGGGGTTTAGAAGCTTTCTTT CASSEQGGLEAFF
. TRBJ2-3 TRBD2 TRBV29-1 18 TGCAGCGTTGAAGAGTCTCGCGGACTAGGGGTTGGCACAGATACGCAGTATTTT CSVEESRGLGVGTDTQYF
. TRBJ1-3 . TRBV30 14 TGTGCCTGGAGGTGGGCCGGCTCTGGAAACACCATATATTTT CAWRWAGSGNTIYF
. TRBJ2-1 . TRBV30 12 TGTGCCTGGACCCGACGAGGAGATGAGCAGTTCTTC CAWTRRGDEQFF
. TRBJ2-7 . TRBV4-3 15 TGCGCCAGCAGCTACGACAGGTCCGGCTCCTACGAGCAGTACTTC CASSYDRSGSYEQYF
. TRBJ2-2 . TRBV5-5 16 TGTGCCAGCAGCTTGGTTGGCAGAACGAACACCGGGGAGCTGTTTTTT CASSLVGRTNTGELFF
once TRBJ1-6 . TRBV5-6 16 TGTGCCAGCAGCCCTGACGGGGAACAGGGTAATTCACCCCTCCACTTT CASSPDGEQGNSPLHF
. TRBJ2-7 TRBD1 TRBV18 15 TGTGCCAGCTCACCGTGGGACAGTCTCTCCTACGAGCAGTACTTC CASSPWDSLSYEQYF
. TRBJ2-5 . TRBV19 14 TGTGCCAGTAGTCCCGGAGCAGGGGAAGAGACCCAGTACTTC CASSPGAGEETQYF
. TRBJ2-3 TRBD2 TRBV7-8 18 TGTGCCAGCAGCTTAATCCTAGCGGGGCGCTCGAGCACAGATACGCAGTATTTT CASSLILAGRSSTDTQYF
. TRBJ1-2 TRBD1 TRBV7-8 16 TGTGCCAGCAGCTTAGGTGGACAGGGAGCCCTCTATGGCTACACCTTC CASSLGGQGALYGYTF
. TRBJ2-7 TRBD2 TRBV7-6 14 TGTGCCAGCAGCTTAGAGGCGGGGGGCCACGAGCAGTACTTC CASSLEAGGHEQYF
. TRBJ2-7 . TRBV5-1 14 TGCGCCAGCAGCTTGAACAGAGACTCCTACGAGCAGTACTTC CASSLNRDSYEQYF
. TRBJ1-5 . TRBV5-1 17 TGCGCCAGCAGCTGGCCTCCGGACAGAGGCAAGGGTCAGCCCCAGCATTTT CASSWPPDRGKGQPQHF
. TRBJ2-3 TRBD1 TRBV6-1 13 TGTGCCAGCGCAGGGGGCGCGACCGATACGCAGTATTTT CASAGGATDTQYF
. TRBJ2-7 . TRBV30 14 TGTGCCTGGAGTGTACTCGTCAGGACCTACGAGCAGTACTTC CAWSVLVRTYEQYF
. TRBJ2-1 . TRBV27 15 TGTGCCAGCAGTTTAGGAGGGGCGGAATTCTATGAGCAGTTCTTC CASSLGGAEFYEQFF
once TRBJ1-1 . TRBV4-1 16 TGCGCCAGCAGCCAAGAATTTTCCTTGGAGGGTTTTTCGGCTTTCTTT CASSQEFSLEGFSAFF
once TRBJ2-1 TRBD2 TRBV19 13 TGTGCCAGTATCGAGCGGGGCCGGAATGAGCAGTTCTTC CASIERGRNEQFF
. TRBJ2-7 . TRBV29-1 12 TGCAGCGTCGGACACCGCTCCTACGAGCAGTACTTC CSVGHRSYEQYF
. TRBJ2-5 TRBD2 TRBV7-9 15 TGTGCCAGCAGCCCCAGCGGGGGGGCCTCGGAGACCCAGTACTTC CASSPSGGASETQYF
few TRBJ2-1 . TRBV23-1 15 TGCGCCAGCAGTCCGATCGCAGGGATGTCCGATGAGCAGTTCTTC CASSPIAGMSDEQFF
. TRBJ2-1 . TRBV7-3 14 TGTGCCAGCAGCTTAGGGGGCATGCAAGGTGAGCAGTTCTTC CASSLGGMQGEQFF
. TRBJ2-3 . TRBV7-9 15 TGTGCCAGCAGCTTATTTTTCGGTCTGACAGATACGCAGTATTTT CASSLFFGLTDTQYF
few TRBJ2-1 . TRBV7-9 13 TGTGCCCCCGGGGTGGAGGCGATCAGTGAGCAGTTCTTC CAPGVEAISEQFF
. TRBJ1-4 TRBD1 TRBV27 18 TGTGCCAGCAGCCCCGGGACAGGGGGCCGAAGGACTAATGAAAAACTGTTTTTT CASSPGTGGRRTNEKLFF
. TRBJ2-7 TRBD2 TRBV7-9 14 TGTGCCAGCAGACCTAGCGGGGGCCCCTACGAGCAGTACTTC CASRPSGGPYEQYF
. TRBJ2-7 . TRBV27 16 TGTGCCAGCAAGTATATCTTTGGTGCCGGTGACTACGAGCAGTACTTC CASKYIFGAGDYEQYF
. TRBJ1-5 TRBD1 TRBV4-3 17 TGCGCCAGCAGCCAAGATCTGACAGGGGCTAGCAATCAGCCCCAGCATTTT CASSQDLTGASNQPQHF